This TCR beta chain appears in the sequencing data of a study of human T cells and chemical hapten exposure. Study overall: 2% DPC was applied to roughly 2 cm by roughly 2 cm of upper inner arm skin for sensitization. Study-level results: Having alopecia, the donors may differ immunologically from healthy people.

Time point defined: pre-sensitization, week 0. Specified treatment: therapeutic diphenylcyclopropenone sensitization with weekly scalp DPC. In the case of this clonotype: Its specificity is unknown.

The library tagged individual cDNA molecules with unique molecular identifiers. Original processing notes: Sampled TCR counts reached a median of approximately 94,000 per sample, with values ranging from about 23,224 to 690,600. Via MiXCR, TCRdb re-called the RACE reads, giving one row per CDR3 protein. TCRdb's processing, not the authors', yielded these V and J calls. The repertoire holds 85,000 to 120,000 distinct CDR3 sequences, with 9.5% to 15% as singletons. The TCR originated in a woman aged 45-59 years with alopecia areata. Some clones in this sample may be carry-over from other donors' samples. This material consisted of whole blood, taken in connection with sensitization to the hapten diphenylcyclopropenone (DPC).

The chain's CDR3 is CSVETWGSYEQYF. As DNA, the CDR3 is TGCAGCGTTGAGACGTGGGGCTCATACGAGCAGTACTTC. This chain links TRBV29-1 with TRBJ2-7; TRBD1 might be the D (5 bases). Deletions cut 3 bases from V and 4 bases from J, with 13 bases between. Germline CDR1 SQVTM, CDR2 ANQGSEA. The length of the CDR3 is 13 residues.